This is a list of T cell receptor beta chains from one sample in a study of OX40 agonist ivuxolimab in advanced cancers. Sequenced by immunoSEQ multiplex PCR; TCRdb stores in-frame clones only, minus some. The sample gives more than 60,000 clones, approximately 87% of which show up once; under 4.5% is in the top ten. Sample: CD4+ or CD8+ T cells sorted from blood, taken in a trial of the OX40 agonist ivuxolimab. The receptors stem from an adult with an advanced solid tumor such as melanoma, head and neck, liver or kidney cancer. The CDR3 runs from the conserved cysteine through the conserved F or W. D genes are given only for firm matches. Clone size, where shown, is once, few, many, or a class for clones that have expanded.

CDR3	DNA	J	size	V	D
CASMGVTEAFF	TGTGCCAGCATGGGGGTGACTGAAGCTTTCTTT	TRBJ1-1	.	TRBV2	.
CASGRVTYEQYF	TGTGCCAGCGGCCGGGTCACCTACGAGCAGTACTTC	TRBJ2-7	.	TRBV27	.
CASSIGGTGTGKTQYF	TGTGCCAGTAGTATAGGGGGGACAGGCACCGGTAAGACCCAGTACTTC	TRBJ2-5	.	TRBV19	TRBD1
CASSRRQGDGYTF	TGCGCCAGCAGCCGAAGGCAGGGTGATGGCTACACCTTC	TRBJ1-2	.	TRBV4-1	.
CAWSPTLTGSYGYTF	TGTGCCTGGAGTCCTACTCTGACAGGCTCCTATGGCTACACCTTC	TRBJ1-2	.	TRBV30	.
CASRGLADRGNQPQHF	TGTGCCAGTAGAGGACTGGCGGACAGGGGTAATCAGCCCCAGCATTTT	TRBJ1-5	.	TRBV19	TRBD1
CASSRGKNTEAFF	TGTGCCAGCAGCCGGGGGAAGAACACTGAAGCTTTCTTT	TRBJ1-1	.	TRBV5-6	.
CASSLGQAEQFF	TGTGCCAGCAGCCTGGGACAGGCCGAGCAGTTCTTC	TRBJ2-1	.	TRBV5-4	TRBD1
CASSVADRPNTEAFF	TGTGCCAGCAGCGTAGCCGACAGGCCGAACACTGAAGCTTTCTTT	TRBJ1-1	.	TRBV9	.
CASSGRDSRGAFF	TGTGCCAGCAGTGGAAGGGACAGCCGTGGAGCTTTCTTT	TRBJ1-1	.	TRBV6-5	TRBD1
CASSTQGIDTGELFF	TGTGCCAGCAGTACACAGGGGATCGACACCGGGGAGCTGTTTTTT	TRBJ2-2	.	TRBV2	TRBD1
CASSVRGPREDTQYF	TGTGCCAGCAGTGTACGGGGTCCCAGGGAAGATACGCAGTATTTT	TRBJ2-3	.	TRBV2	.
CASTDGQGTDTQYF	TGTGCCAGCACCGACGGACAGGGCACAGATACGCAGTATTTT	TRBJ2-3	.	TRBV11-3	TRBD1
CASTPKGISLNTEAFF	TGTGCCAGTACCCCCAAGGGGATAAGTTTGAACACTGAAGCTTTCTTT	TRBJ1-1	.	TRBV19	.
CASRKDRSTEAFF	TGTGCCAGCAGGAAAGACAGAAGCACTGAAGCTTTCTTT	TRBJ1-1	.	TRBV27	.
CASSGPGQGNTEAFF	TGTGCCAGCAGTGGGCCGGGACAGGGGAACACTGAAGCTTTCTTT	TRBJ1-1	once	TRBV28	TRBD1
CASSPGQGAYGYTF	TGCGCCAGCAGTCCTGGACAGGGGGCTTATGGCTACACCTTC	TRBJ1-2	.	TRBV4-1	TRBD1
CASSYERSEDEQFF	TGTGCCAGCAGTTACGAGCGGTCTGAGGATGAGCAGTTCTTC	TRBJ2-1	.	TRBV6-5	.
CASSEGPGDTQYF	TGTGCCAGCAGCGAGGGCCCCGGGGATACGCAGTATTTT	TRBJ2-3	.	TRBV9	.
CASSYSTGQGYEQYF	TGTGCCAGCAGCTACTCGACGGGACAGGGGTACGAGCAGTACTTC	TRBJ2-7	.	TRBV7-2	TRBD1
CASSLLPQNTGELFF	TGTGCCAGCAGCTTACTTCCCCAGAACACCGGGGAGCTGTTTTTT	TRBJ2-2	.	TRBV7-2	.
CASSLTGPLAKNIQYF	TGCGCCAGCAGCTTAACCGGCCCACTAGCCAAAAACATTCAGTACTTC	TRBJ2-4	.	TRBV5-1	.
CASSILSGQGRTEAFF	TGTGCCAGTAGTATATTATCTGGACAGGGGAGGACTGAAGCTTTCTTT	TRBJ1-1	.	TRBV19	TRBD1
CASSLRQGQETQYF	TGTGCCAGCAGCTTGCGACAGGGACAAGAGACCCAGTACTTC	TRBJ2-5	.	TRBV7-6	TRBD1
CASSQVPPGTVNTEAFF	TGCGCCAGCAGCCAAGTCCCTCCCGGGACCGTGAACACTGAAGCTTTCTTT	TRBJ1-1	.	TRBV4-1	.
CASSLNNSPDTQYF	TGCGCCAGCAGCTTGAACAACTCCCCAGATACGCAGTATTTT	TRBJ2-3	.	TRBV5-1	.
CASRSDLSGNTIYF	TGTGCCAGCAGGTCGGATCTGTCTGGAAACACCATATATTTT	TRBJ1-3	.	TRBV11-2	.
CASSLGDGYGYTF	TGTGCCAGCTCACTCGGGGATGGGTATGGCTACACCTTC	TRBJ1-2	few	TRBV18	.
CASGPTHPSNEQYF	TGCGCCAGCGGACCCACACACCCCTCCAACGAGCAGTACTTC	TRBJ2-7	.	TRBV4-3	.
CASSFVPQETQYF	TGCGCCAGCAGCTTCGTTCCCCAAGAGACCCAGTACTTC	TRBJ2-5	.	TRBV5-1	.
CASSNRGWHTEAFF	TGTGCCAGCAGCAACCGGGGTTGGCACACTGAAGCTTTCTTT	TRBJ1-1	.	TRBV21-1	.
CASTTSGSTDTQYF	TGTGCCAGCACCACTAGCGGCAGCACAGATACGCAGTATTTT	TRBJ2-3	once	TRBV2	TRBD2
CASSLAGGGFGANVLTF	TGTGCCAGCAGTTTAGCGGGGGGCGGATTTGGGGCCAACGTCCTGACTTTC	TRBJ2-6	.	TRBV27	TRBD2
CASTRDRPMEGYTF	TGTGCCAGCACCAGGGACCGACCTATGGAGGGCTACACCTTC	TRBJ1-2	.	TRBV2	.
CASSTAAGGTGELFF	TGTGCCAGTAGTACAGCGGCAGGGGGCACCGGGGAGCTGTTTTTT	TRBJ2-2	.	TRBV19	TRBD1
CASSQGSGLGYEQYF	TGTGCCAGCAGCCAAGGATCGGGACTGGGTTACGAGCAGTACTTC	TRBJ2-7	.	TRBV4-2	.
CASSLYGGETQYF	TGTGCCAGCAGTTTGTACGGGGGAGAGACCCAGTACTTC	TRBJ2-5	.	TRBV27	.
CASSGLAGKGETQYF	TGTGCCAGCAGTGGACTAGCGGGGAAGGGGGAGACCCAGTACTTC	TRBJ2-5	.	TRBV25-1	TRBD2
CASSSEGNYGYTF	TGTGCCAGCAGCTCCGAGGGCAACTATGGCTACACCTTC	TRBJ1-2	.	TRBV5-4	.
CASSYSPGTQYF	TGTGCCAGCAGTTACTCGCCGGGGACCCAGTACTTC	TRBJ2-5	.	TRBV6-6	.
CASSFQGASGNTIYF	TGTGCCAGCAGCTTTCAGGGGGCCTCTGGAAACACCATATATTTT	TRBJ1-3	.	TRBV7-9	TRBD1
CASSDVAGAEHQPQHF	TGTGCCAGCAGCGACGTGGCGGGTGCGGAACATCAGCCCCAGCATTTT	TRBJ1-5	.	TRBV21-1	.
CAWTQGGNTEAFF	TGTGCCTGGACCCAGGGGGGGAACACTGAAGCTTTCTTT	TRBJ1-1	.	TRBV30	TRBD1
CASSLDRANSPLHF	TGTGCCAGCAGTTTAGACAGAGCAAATTCACCCCTCCACTTT	TRBJ1-6	.	TRBV27	.
CSVGEGLSNQPQHF	TGCAGCGTGGGGGAGGGTCTTAGCAATCAGCCCCAGCATTTT	TRBJ1-5	.	TRBV29-1	.
CASSTGQVVGNTIYF	TGTGCCAGCAGTACCGGACAGGTGGTTGGAAACACCATATATTTT	TRBJ1-3	.	TRBV28	TRBD1
CASSLGGQGAISSYGYTF	TGTGCCAGCAGTTTAGGAGGACAGGGGGCGATTAGTAGCTATGGCTACACCTTC	TRBJ1-2	.	TRBV28	TRBD1
CASSCPGYTF	TGTGCCAGCAGTTGTCCTGGCTACACCTTC	TRBJ1-2	.	TRBV6-4	.
CASTETVSYNSPLHF	TGTGCCAGCACCGAGACAGTCTCCTATAATTCACCCCTCCACTTT	TRBJ1-6	.	TRBV6-6	.
CASSWDRGDYGYTF	TGTGCCAGCAGTTGGGACAGGGGGGACTATGGCTACACCTTC	TRBJ1-2	.	TRBV28	TRBD1
CASSLRGSKNIQYF	TGTGCCAGCAGCTTGAGGGGATCCAAAAACATTCAGTACTTC	TRBJ2-4	.	TRBV7-8	.
CSALIADTQYF	TGCAGCGCCTTAATAGCTGATACGCAGTATTTT	TRBJ2-3	.	TRBV29-1	.
CASSVLQGAINNEQFF	TGTGCCAGCAGCGTCCTACAGGGGGCGATTAACAATGAGCAGTTCTTC	TRBJ2-1	few	TRBV9	TRBD1
CASSPQGFSGNTIYF	TGTGCCAGCAGTCCACAGGGCTTCTCAGGAAACACCATATATTTT	TRBJ1-3	few	TRBV2	.
CASSRLAGAVDTQYF	TGTGCCAGCTCACGACTAGCGGGGGCAGTGGATACGCAGTATTTT	TRBJ2-3	.	TRBV18	TRBD2
CASREQDSLNEKLFF	TGTGCCAGCAGGGAGCAGGACAGTCTGAATGAAAAACTGTTTTTT	TRBJ1-4	few	TRBV6-6	.
CASSFQATPPGELFF	TGCGCCAGCAGCTTCCAGGCGACACCACCCGGGGAGCTGTTTTTT	TRBJ2-2	.	TRBV5-1	.
CASSLLGTHPVYTF	TGTGCCAGCAGCTTGTTAGGGACACATCCTGTCTACACCTTC	TRBJ1-2	once	TRBV5-6	.
CASSLLGRGMNTEAFF	TGTGCCAGCAGCTTATTAGGTCGGGGGATGAACACTGAAGCTTTCTTT	TRBJ1-1	.	TRBV7-2	.
CASSQDLLADTYEQYF	TGTGCCAGCAGCCAAGATCTGCTAGCGGATACCTACGAGCAGTACTTC	TRBJ2-7	.	TRBV4-2	TRBD2